This is a list of T cell receptor beta chains from one sample in a study of blood T cell repertoires in COVID-19. Assay: immunoSEQ multiplex PCR; the TCRdb copy retains only in-frame clones and omits some. Here the sample spans around 130,000 clones, 70% to 85% being singletons. Material: peripheral blood. The source is a woman aged 55-70 years with acute or convalescent COVID-19. Each CDR3 is given without its conserved first and last residue. Each record gives: CDR3 protein, J gene, V gene.

AITDGTGDNEQF | TRBJ2-1 | TRBV10-3
ASSWGQTDSNEKLF | TRBJ1-4 | TRBV7-9
ASSPGGGYT | TRBJ1-2 | TRBV5-4
ASSLGPGADTQY | TRBJ2-3 | TRBV11-3
APDRPERKNTEAF | TRBJ1-1 | TRBV30
ASSPLGFYGYT | TRBJ1-2 | TRBV27
ASSGGSFNYGYT | TRBJ1-2 | TRBV5-1
ATNSRRGGHTEAF | TRBJ1-1 | TRBV19
ASGLPRGNTEAF | TRBJ1-1 | TRBV2
ASSTQGQHYNEQF | TRBJ2-1 | TRBV5-8
ASSPRVDYGYT | TRBJ1-2 | TRBV7-8
ASSFWGTGANYGYT | TRBJ1-2 | TRBV27
ASSQVSRRNRAF | TRBJ1-1 | TRBV3-1/TRBV3-2